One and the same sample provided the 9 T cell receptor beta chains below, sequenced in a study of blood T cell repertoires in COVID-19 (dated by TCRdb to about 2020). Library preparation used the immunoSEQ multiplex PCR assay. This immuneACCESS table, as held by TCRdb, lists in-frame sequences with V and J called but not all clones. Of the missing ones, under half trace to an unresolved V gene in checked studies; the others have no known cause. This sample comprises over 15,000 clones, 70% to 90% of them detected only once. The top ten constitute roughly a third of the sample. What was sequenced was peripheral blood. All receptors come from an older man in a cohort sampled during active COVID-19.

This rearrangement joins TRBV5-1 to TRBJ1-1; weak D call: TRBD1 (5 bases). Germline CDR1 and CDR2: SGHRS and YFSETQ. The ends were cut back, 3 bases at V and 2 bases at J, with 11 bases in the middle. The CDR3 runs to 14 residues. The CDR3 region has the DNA TGCGCCAGCAGCTCTGACAGTACAAACACTGAAGCTTTCTTT. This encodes CASSSDSTNTEAFF.

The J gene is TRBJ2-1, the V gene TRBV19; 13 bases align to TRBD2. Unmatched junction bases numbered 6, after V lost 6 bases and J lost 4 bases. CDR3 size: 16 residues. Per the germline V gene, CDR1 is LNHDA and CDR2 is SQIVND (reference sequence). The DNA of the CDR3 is TGTGCCAGTAGCCCTCGGACTAGCGGGGGTTACAATGAGCAGTTCTTC. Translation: CASSPRTSGGYNEQFF.

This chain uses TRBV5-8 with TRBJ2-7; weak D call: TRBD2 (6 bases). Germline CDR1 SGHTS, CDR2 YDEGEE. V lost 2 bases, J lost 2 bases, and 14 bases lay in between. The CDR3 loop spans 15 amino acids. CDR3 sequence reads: CASSFIRRVPYEQYF. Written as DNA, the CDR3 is TGTGCCAGCAGCTTTATCAGGAGGGTCCCCTACGAGCAGTACTTC.

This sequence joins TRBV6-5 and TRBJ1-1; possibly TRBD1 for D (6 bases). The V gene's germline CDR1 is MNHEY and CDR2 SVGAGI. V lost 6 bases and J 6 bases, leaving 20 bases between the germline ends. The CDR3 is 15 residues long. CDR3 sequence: CASRSYDGGLAEAFF. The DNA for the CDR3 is TGTGCCAGCAGGAGTTACGACGGGGGGCTGGCTGAAGCTTTCTTT.

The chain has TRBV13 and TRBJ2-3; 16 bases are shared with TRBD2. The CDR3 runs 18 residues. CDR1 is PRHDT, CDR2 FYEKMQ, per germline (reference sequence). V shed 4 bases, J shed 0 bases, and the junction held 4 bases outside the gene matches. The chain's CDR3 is CASSSRGLAGGSTDTQYF. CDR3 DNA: TGTGCCAGCAGCTCCCGGGGACTAGCGGGAGGGAGCACAGATACGCAGTATTTT. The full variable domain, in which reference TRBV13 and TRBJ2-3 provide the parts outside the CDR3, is AAGVIQSPRHLIKEKRETATLKCYPIPRHDTVYWYQQGPGQDPQFLISFYEKMQSDKGSIPDRFSAQQFSDYHSELNMSSLELGDSALYFCASSSRGLAGGSTDTQYFGPGTRLTVL.

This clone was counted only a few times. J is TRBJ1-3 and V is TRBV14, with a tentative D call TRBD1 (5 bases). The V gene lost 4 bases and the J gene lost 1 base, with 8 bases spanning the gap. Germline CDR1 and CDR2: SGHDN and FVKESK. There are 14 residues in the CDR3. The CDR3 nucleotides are TGTGCCAGCAGCCCAGGGTGGTCTGGAAACACCATATATTTT. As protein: CASSPGWSGNTIYF.

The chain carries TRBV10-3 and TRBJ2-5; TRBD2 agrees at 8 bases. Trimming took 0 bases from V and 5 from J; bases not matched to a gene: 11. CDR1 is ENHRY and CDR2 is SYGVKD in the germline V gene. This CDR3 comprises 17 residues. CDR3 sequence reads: CAISESTVAGLGETQYF. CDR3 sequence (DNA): TGTGCCATCAGTGAGTCGACCGTAGCGGGATTGGGGGAGACCCAGTACTTC.

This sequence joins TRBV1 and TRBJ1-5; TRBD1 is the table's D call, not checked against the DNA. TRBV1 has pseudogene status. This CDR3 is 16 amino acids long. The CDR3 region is CTSSQDWNSGNQPQHF. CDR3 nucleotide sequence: TGCACCAGCAGCCAAGATTGGAACAGTGGCAATCAGCCCCAGCATTTT.

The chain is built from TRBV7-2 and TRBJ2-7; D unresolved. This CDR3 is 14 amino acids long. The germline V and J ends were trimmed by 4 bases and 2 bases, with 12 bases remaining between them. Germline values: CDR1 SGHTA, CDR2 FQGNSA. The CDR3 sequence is CASSSYMVAYEQYF. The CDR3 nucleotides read TGTGCCAGCAGCTCTTACATGGTCGCCTACGAGCAGTACTTC.